A single sample gave rise to the 12 T cell receptor beta chains below, sequenced in a study of blood T cell repertoires in COVID-19. The table came from immunoSEQ multiplex PCR; TCRdb's copy has only in-frame clones and leaves some out. The sample comprises some 12,000 clones, 82% of which are singletons, and approximately 3.5% rests with the top ten. The sample was peripheral blood. These receptors were obtained from a woman aged 60-75 years with acute or convalescent COVID-19.

The chain uses TRBV6-5 and TRBJ1-4, with 8 positions matching TRBD1. Unmatched junction bases numbered 5, after V lost 6 bases and J lost 5 bases. Per germline, CDR1 MNHEY and CDR2 SVGAGI. This CDR3 has 14 amino acids. The CDR3 spells CASRMQGANEKLFF. The CDR3, as DNA: TGTGCCAGCAGGATGCAGGGGGCAAATGAAAAACTGTTTTTT.

This sequence joins TRBV12-3 or TRBV12-4 and TRBJ1-1; D gene ambiguous. This CDR3 is built from 13 residues. The ends were cut back, 3 bases at V and 1 base at J, with 6 bases in the middle. The CDR3 reads CASSFVRNTEAFF. The DNA for the CDR3 is TGTGCCAGCAGTTTTGTGCGGAACACTGAAGCTTTCTTT.

The rearrangement joins TRBV10-3 to TRBJ1-5; 8 nucleotides match TRBD1. The germline gives CDR1 ENHRY, CDR2 SYGVKD. The ends lost 4 bases at V and 2 bases at J; junction bases unmatched: 4. This CDR3 region has 15 residues. In DNA, the CDR3 is TGTGCCATCAGTGGCCCGGGACAGGGCAATCAGCCCCAGCATTTT. Amino acid sequence: CAISGPGQGNQPQHF.

The rearrangement uses TRBV9 and TRBJ2-5, with 8 nucleotides matching TRBD1. The length of the CDR3 is 13 residues. The J segment lost 3 bases and the V segment lost 4 bases, leaving 2 bases of the junction unmatched. CDR1 SGDLS and CDR2 YYNGEE come from the germline V gene. For the CDR3, the DNA is TGTGCCAGCAGCTTGACAGGGGAAGAGACCCAGTACTTC. Residues: CASSLTGEETQYF.

The chain links TRBV30 to TRBJ1-1, with D tentatively TRBD1 (5 bases). Per the germline V gene, CDR1 is GTSNPN and CDR2 is SVGIG (reference sequence). V shed 4 bases and J shed 4 bases, with 10 bases lying between them. CDR3 length: 12 residues. The CDR3 region has the DNA TGTGCCTGGAATGGGGGAGGCACTGAAGCTTTCTTT. Translated: CAWNGGGTEAFF.

This clone was detected only once. This chain links TRBV7-2 with TRBJ1-1, with D possibly TRBD1 on 5 matching bases. Trimming shortened V by 2 bases and J by 6 bases, and 16 bases separated the two germline ends. Germline loops: CDR1 SGHTA, CDR2 FQGNSA. The CDR3 runs to 15 residues. For the CDR3, the DNA is TGTGCCAGCAGCTTATTGGGCGGCAGGGCGGCTGAAGCTTTCTTT. Translated, it gives CASSLLGGRAAEAFF.

The genes are TRBV9 and TRBJ2-7, with D perhaps matching TRBD2 (6 bases). Germline CDR1 reads SGDLS; CDR2 reads YYNGEE. V shed 0 bases and J shed 2 bases, with 12 bases lying between them. The CDR3 is made up of 15 amino acids. The CDR3 protein is CASSVGTSSPYEQYF. As DNA, the CDR3 is TGTGCCAGCAGCGTAGGTACTAGCTCACCCTACGAGCAGTACTTC. Combining the CDR3 with reference TRBV9 and TRBJ2-7 gives the whole variable domain DSGVTQTPKHLITATGQRVTLRCSPRSGDLSVYWYQQSLDQGLQFLIQYYNGEERAKGNILERFSAQQFPDLHSELNLSSLELGDSALYFCASSVGTSSPYEQYFGPGTRLTVT.

The J gene is TRBJ2-1, the V gene TRBV5-4, with 10 bases matching TRBD2. The CDR3 spans 18 residues. J lost 0 bases, V lost 0 bases, and 6 bases had no gene match. Per germline, CDR1 SGHNT and CDR2 YYREEE (reference sequence). CDR3 region: CASSLVWGLALSYNEQFF. As DNA, the CDR3 is TGTGCCAGCAGCTTGGTGTGGGGACTAGCGCTCTCCTACAATGAGCAGTTCTTC.

The chain employs TRBV7-9 and TRBJ2-7; no reliable D call. Per germline, CDR1 SEHNR and CDR2 FQNEAQ (reference sequence). V lost 1 base and J lost 1, with 11 bases in between. The length of the CDR3 is 15 residues. The CDR3 protein is CASSLVDGGSYEQYF. The DNA of the CDR3 is TGTGCCAGCAGCTTAGTAGACGGCGGATCCTACGAGCAGTACTTC.

The rearrangement uses TRBV5-1 and TRBJ2-7; perhaps TRBD2 as D (6 bases). The ends were cut back, 3 bases at V and 5 bases at J, with 18 bases in the middle. CDR1 is SGHRS and CDR2 is YFSETQ in the germline V gene. The CDR3 runs to 15 residues. Written as DNA, the CDR3 is TGCGCCAGCAGCTCCCTAGCGCAACCCTTCCACGAGCAGTACTTC. The encoded protein is CASSSLAQPFHEQYF. The whole variable domain, filled in from reference TRBV5-1 and TRBJ2-7, reads KAGVTQTPRYLIKTRGQQVTLSCSPISGHRSVSWYQQTPGQGLQFLFEYFSETQRNKGNFPGRFSGRQFSNSRSEMNVSTLELGDSALYLCASSSLAQPFHEQYFGPGTRLTVT.

The V gene is TRBV6-1, the J gene TRBJ2-5; 12 nucleotides match TRBD2. J gave up 5 bases and V 2 bases, and 6 bases lay outside the gene matches. The CDR3 runs to 16 residues. CDR1 and CDR2 from the germline V gene are MNHNS and SASEGT. The CDR3 DNA is TGTGCCAGCAGTGAACTAGCGGGGGGGCCGCAGGAGACCCAGTACTTC. It translates to CASSELAGGPQETQYF.

This chain connects TRBV5-8 to TRBJ2-5; TRBD1 matches 7 bases. The germline V gene encodes CDR1 SGHTS and CDR2 YDEGEE. The CDR3 is 12 residues long. Unmatched junction bases numbered 4, after V lost 5 bases and J lost 6 bases. The CDR3 loop reads CASRTTGKTQYF. CDR3 DNA sequence: TGTGCCAGCAGAACGACAGGGAAGACCCAGTACTTC.